Listed here are 27 T cell receptor beta chains from one sample, sequenced in a study of blood T cell repertoires in COVID-19. Using immunoSEQ multiplex PCR, the repertoire was profiled, and TCRdb retains in-frame clones only, with some absent. The sample has about 240,000 clones, about four fifths seen once. Source material: peripheral blood. Source of these receptors: a young woman with acute or convalescent COVID-19.

J is TRBJ1-6 and V is TRBV19, with no clear D. Trimming stripped 3 bases from V and 5 bases from J, with 8 bases between. The CDR3 consists of 14 residues. From germline, CDR1 is LNHDA and CDR2 SQIVND (reference sequence). The CDR3 DNA is TGTGCCAGTAGTATTATCAGTCATAATTCACCCCTCCACTTT. Translating it yields CASSIISHNSPLHF.

This chain uses TRBV11-2 with TRBJ2-1; perhaps TRBD1 as D (5 bases). Trimming stripped 0 bases from V and 7 bases from J, with 16 bases between. There are 16 residues in the CDR3. Germline values: CDR1 SGHAT, CDR2 FQNNGV. CDR3 nucleotides: TGTGCCAGCAGCTTAGATCTCGGGCCAGGGCTAAATGAGCAGTTCTTC. It yields the protein CASSLDLGPGLNEQFF.

The genes are TRBV15 and TRBJ2-6; 12 nucleotides align to TRBD2. The CDR3 is made up of 20 amino acids. Trimming took 0 bases from V and 1 from J; bases not matched to a gene: 7. Germline CDR1 is LNHNV and CDR2 is YYDKDF (reference sequence). The CDR3 DNA follows: TGTGCCACCAGCAGAGACTTCGGAACTAGCGGGAGGTCTGGGGCCAACGTCCTGACTTTC. Amino acid sequence: CATSRDFGTSGRSGANVLTF.

This clone was detected only a few times. The V gene is TRBV18, the J gene TRBJ1-4; D possibly corresponds to TRBD1 (6 bases). The CDR3 is 15 residues long. Germline lookup yields CDR1 KGHSH and CDR2 LQKENI. V lost 4 bases and J 8 bases, leaving 17 bases between the germline ends. The CDR3 sequence is CASSHAGQLDEKLFF. CDR3 coding DNA: TGTGCCAGCTCACACGCAGGACAGTTAGACGAAAAACTGTTTTTT.

The gene calls are TRBV7-9 and TRBJ2-7; 7 nucleotides match TRBD1. Unmatched junction bases numbered 7, after V lost 5 bases and J lost 6 bases. Germline assignment: CDR1 SEHNR and CDR2 FQNEAQ (reference sequence). This CDR3 contains 13 residues. The CDR3 sequence: CASSPGTAIEQYF. The CDR3 nucleotides read TGTGCCAGCAGCCCCGGGACAGCAATCGAGCAGTACTTC.

This clone was seen once. The chain links TRBV28 to TRBJ1-6, with 10 bases matching TRBD1. The CDR3 has 15 amino acids. Germline trimming cut 5 bases from V and 3 bases from J; bases unmatched to any gene: 1. Germline CDR1 and CDR2: MDHEN and SYDVKM. In nucleotides, the CDR3 is TGTGCCAGCAGTCGGGACAGGGGCTATAATTCACCCCTCCACTTT. It yields the protein CASSRDRGYNSPLHF.

This clone was found once. The chain is built from TRBV5-1 and TRBJ1-6; TRBD1 matches at 8 bases. The CDR3 is 18 residues long. J gave up 6 bases and V 0 bases, and 11 bases lay outside the gene matches. CDR1 is SGHRS, CDR2 YFSETQ, per germline. The CDR3 protein is CASSLAGTGLISNSPLHF. The CDR3 DNA follows: TGCGCCAGCAGCTTGGCGGGGACAGGCCTTATTTCTAATTCACCCCTCCACTTT.

J is TRBJ1-2 and V is TRBV6-1, with TRBD1 as a possible D gene (5 bases). The V and J ends lost 6 bases and 0 bases respectively, with 5 bases between them. The CDR3 spans 12 residues. CDR1 MNHNS and CDR2 SASEGT come from the germline V gene. The CDR3 spells CASRDTNYGYTF. In DNA form, the CDR3 reads TGTGCCAGCAGGGACACTAACTATGGCTACACCTTC.

Turning to this clone: The sample carries other DNA sequences with the same CDR3. The rearrangement joins TRBV7-2 to TRBJ2-7, with D possibly matching TRBD1 (5 bases). Germline CDR1 and CDR2: SGHTA and FQGNSA. The CDR3 consists of 15 residues. The V and J ends lost 1 base and 2 bases respectively, with 12 bases between them. CDR3 residues: CASSLVGGATYEQYF. The DNA for the CDR3 is TGTGCCAGCAGCTTAGTAGGTGGGGCCACCTACGAGCAGTACTTC. Drawing the rest from reference TRBV7-2 and TRBJ2-7, the complete variable domain is GAGVSQSPSNKVTEKGKDVELRCDPISGHTALYWYRQSLGQGLEFLIYFQGNSAPDKSGLPSDRFSAERTGGSVSTLTIQRTQQEDSAVYLCASSLVGGATYEQYFGPGTRLTVT.

The V and J genes are TRBV18 and TRBJ1-1, with TRBD1 as a possible D gene (6 bases). Trimming cost V 3 bases and J 1 base, with 15 bases left between them. CDR3 size: 16 residues. Germline CDR1 is KGHSH and CDR2 is LQKENI. The CDR3 loop reads CASSPTPGRGNTEAFF. CDR3 nucleotides: TGTGCCAGCTCACCTACACCCGGCAGGGGGAACACTGAAGCTTTCTTT.

The chain employs TRBV4-2 and TRBJ1-6; D ambiguous. The germline CDR1 and CDR2 sequences are LGHNA and YNFKEQ. The CDR3 runs 17 residues. Deletions cut 0 bases from V and 0 bases from J, with 9 bases between. The CDR3 loop reads CASSQEIMSSYNSPLHF. CDR3 coding DNA: TGTGCCAGCAGCCAAGAAATTATGAGCTCCTATAATTCACCCCTCCACTTT.

The chain uses TRBV11-3 and TRBJ1-1; maybe TRBD1 (5 bases). Germline CDR1 and CDR2: SGHNT and YENEEA. V was clipped by 5 bases and J by 6 bases, with 13 bases between them. This CDR3 comprises 13 residues. CDR3 nucleotides: TGTGCCAGCAGCATGAGCGGGGGTGCTGAAGCTTTCTTT. This sequence encodes CASSMSGGAEAFF. Combining the CDR3 with reference TRBV11-3 and TRBJ1-1 gives the whole variable domain EAGVVQSPRYKIIEKKQPVAFWCNPISGHNTLYWYLQNLGQGPELLIRYENEEAVDDSQLPKDRFSAERLKGVDSTLKIQPAELGDSAVYLCASSMSGGAEAFFGQGTRLTVV.

The chain is built from TRBV4-3 and TRBJ1-5, with 7 nucleotides matching TRBD1. There are 15 residues in the CDR3. Germline assignment: CDR1 LGHNA and CDR2 YSLEER. With 5 bases clipped from V and 1 base from J, the junction kept 5 bases outside the gene matches. The CDR3 nucleotides are TGCGCCAGCAGCGACGGGACAGCGAGCAATCAGCCCCAGCATTTT. This sequence encodes CASSDGTASNQPQHF.

The J gene is TRBJ1-4, the V gene TRBV19; D perhaps matches TRBD1 (6 bases). CDR1 and CDR2 from the germline V gene are LNHDA and SQIVND (reference sequence). Between the trimmed V and J ends, which lost 7 bases and 10 bases, there was a span of 16 bases. The CDR3 length is 13 residues. The CDR3 protein is CASIGGTSRKLFF. The DNA for the CDR3 is TGTGCCAGTATTGGGGGCACTTCGAGAAAACTGTTTTTT.

The chain carries TRBV4-1 and TRBJ1-4, with a possible D match to TRBD1 (6 bases). The CDR3 is 17 residues long. Per the germline V gene, CDR1 is MGHRA and CDR2 is YSYEKL. V shed 8 bases and J shed 0 bases, with 19 bases lying between them. The CDR3 protein is CASGSGTLQATNEKLFF. The CDR3 DNA is TGCGCCAGCGGCTCCGGGACACTTCAGGCAACTAATGAAAAACTGTTTTTT.

V is TRBV2 and J is TRBJ1-1; D is possibly TRBD1 (6 bases). V lost 11 bases and J 4 bases, leaving 17 bases between the germline ends. This CDR3 has 13 residues. The germline gives CDR1 SNHLY, CDR2 FYNNEI. CDR3 amino acids: CARSTLGATEAFF. DNA of the CDR3: TGTGCCCGCTCGACGTTGGGGGCCACTGAAGCTTTCTTT.

V and J are TRBV19 and TRBJ2-6; a possible D gene is TRBD1 (6 bases). The CDR3 runs 17 residues. The germline V and J ends were trimmed by 4 bases and 0 bases, with 13 bases remaining between them. Germline CDR1 LNHDA, CDR2 SQIVND (reference sequence). CDR3 in DNA: TGTGCCAGTAGTACGACGACAGGCGCCTCTGGGGCCAACGTCCTGACTTTC. This sequence encodes CASSTTTGASGANVLTF.

This chain joins TRBV6-5 and TRBJ2-3, with D possibly TRBD1 on 6 matching bases. Germline loops: CDR1 MNHEY, CDR2 SVGAGI. The ends were cut back, 0 bases at V and 6 bases at J, with 13 bases in the middle. This CDR3 has 15 amino acids. CDR3 nucleotide sequence: TGTGCCAGCAGTTACTCGGGACAATTAGGGGATACGCAGTATTTT. Encoded protein: CASSYSGQLGDTQYF.

This clone was counted between two and nine times. This rearrangement joins TRBV7-2 to TRBJ1-1; D ambiguous. CDR1 SGHTA and CDR2 FQGNSA come from the germline V gene. Trimming removed 0 bases at V and 0 bases at J, with 5 bases between. The CDR3 is 14 amino acids. CDR3 amino acids: CASSLAILNTEAFF. The CDR3, as DNA: TGTGCCAGCAGCTTAGCTATCCTGAACACTGAAGCTTTCTTT.

The chain joins TRBV11-2 to TRBJ2-6; D gene uncertain. Per germline, CDR1 SGHAT and CDR2 FQNNGV. V lost 5 bases, J lost 0 bases, and 11 bases lay in between. This CDR3 region has 16 residues. CDR3 region: CASSHARSSGANVLTF. CDR3 coding DNA: TGTGCCAGCAGCCATGCCCGGAGCTCTGGGGCCAACGTCCTGACTTTC.

This chain uses TRBV4-3 with TRBJ2-2; 9 bases align to TRBD2. CDR1 and CDR2 from the germline V gene are LGHNA and YSLEER. The CDR3 consists of 17 residues. Trimming cost V 0 bases and J 7 bases; bases outside gene matches: 9. For the CDR3, the DNA is TGCGCCAGCAGCCAAGATGTGGCCGGACTAGCGTTCGGGGAGCTGTTTTTT. Protein sequence: CASSQDVAGLAFGELFF.

The CDR3 DNA sequence: TGTGCCAGCAGCCACGGACAGGGGCGGGGCTACACCTTC. Its translation: CASSHGQGRGYTF. J is TRBJ1-2 and V is TRBV13; the match to TRBD1 covers 9 bases. J lost 8 bases, V lost 5 bases, and 6 bases had no gene match. Germline V CDR1 and CDR2: PRHDT, FYEKMQ (reference sequence). This CDR3 comprises 13 residues.

The V and J genes are TRBV7-9 and TRBJ1-3; D not certain. Per germline, CDR1 SEHNR and CDR2 FQNEAQ (reference sequence). This CDR3 is built from 14 residues. The germline V and J ends were trimmed by 5 bases and 1 base, with 9 bases remaining between them. The CDR3 reads CASSRDVSGNTIYF. The DNA for the CDR3 is TGTGCCAGCAGCCGGGATGTTTCTGGAAACACCATATATTTT.

In its sample, this clone was seen once. This sequence joins TRBV4-3 and TRBJ2-2, with 8 bases lining up with TRBD2. Germline lookup yields CDR1 LGHNA and CDR2 YSLEER. V shed 1 base, J shed 2 bases, and the junction held 6 bases outside the gene matches. The CDR3 spans 17 residues. DNA of the CDR3: TGCGCCAGCAGCCAAGTGGCGGGAGGCTCCAACACCGGGGAGCTGTTTTTT. Its protein product is CASSQVAGGSNTGELFF.

The genes are TRBV4-1 and TRBJ1-5; D not certain. V lost 0 bases and J 2 bases, leaving 17 bases between the germline ends. The CDR3 spans 18 residues. The germline CDR1 and CDR2 sequences are MGHRA and YSYEKL. The CDR3 spells CASSQDEFGGNGNQPQHF. The CDR3 DNA reads as TGCGCCAGCAGCCAAGATGAATTCGGCGGGAATGGCAATCAGCCCCAGCATTTT.

The V call is TRBV19, the J call TRBJ2-2, with D hard to call. The V and J ends lost 5 bases and 0 bases respectively, with 7 bases between them. The CDR3 is 14 amino acids. Germline lookup yields CDR1 LNHDA and CDR2 SQIVND (reference sequence). This CDR3 reads CASSAYPNTGELFF. DNA for the CDR3: TGTGCCAGTAGTGCCTATCCGAACACCGGGGAGCTGTTTTTT.

The chain links TRBV4-3 to TRBJ1-4; 7 positions match TRBD1. The CDR3 consists of 18 residues. Germline CDR1 and CDR2: LGHNA and YSLEER. The trim removed 5 bases at V and 4 bases at J, leaving 16 bases unmatched. The CDR3 sequence: CASSSRNKQGRGNEKLFF. The CDR3 coding sequence is TGCGCCAGCAGCTCGCGTAACAAACAGGGGCGGGGTAATGAAAAACTGTTTTTT.